Given below is one T cell receptor (beta chain) in context. The sample belongs to a study of shared clonotypes between healthy human individuals. Whole-study context: There were three CD4 naive, three CD4 memory, two CD8 naive and one CD8 memory plates per donor.

Here immunoSEQ multiplex PCR was the method, and the copy in TCRdb shows in-frame clones only, minus some. The table shows 2 million to 2.5 million clones, with under 97% occurring only once. The receptor was derived from a young man in good health. The sequencing input was naive CD4+ T cells sorted from blood. As for subset: CD45RA+ positively selected.

The CDR3 DNA reads as TGTGCCAGCAGCATTACTGGAGGGGACTACGAGCAGTACTTC. This encodes CASSITGGDYEQYF. The chain employs TRBV7-9 and TRBJ2-7; a weak D match, TRBD2 (6 bases). V was cut by 5 bases and J by 3 bases, with 14 bases left in between. This CDR3 is 14 amino acids long. The germline CDR1 and CDR2 sequences are SEHNR and FQNEAQ (reference sequence). The whole variable domain, filled in from reference TRBV7-9 and TRBJ2-7, reads DTGVSQNPRHKITKRGQNVTFRCDPISEHNRLYWYRQTLGQGPEFLTYFQNEAQLEKSRLLSDRFSAERPKGSFSTLEIQRTEQGDSAMYLCASSITGGDYEQYFGPGTRLTVT.